This is a list of T cell receptor beta chains from one sample in a study of spatial heterogeneity in lung cancer. Each CDR3 protein gets one entry after TCRdb re-called the 5' RACE reads with MiXCR. The table lists some 64,000 distinct CDR3 sequences, 8.4% of them singletons. The sequenced sample was PBMCs, obtained at surgery. These TCRs come from a female donor with early-stage non-small cell lung cancer. Both conserved end residues are part of each CDR3. A D gene is named only where the DNA matches it firmly. Clone size is not always given. Where it is, it says once, few, many or a class for expanded clones.

.	TRBV27	TRBJ1-2	.	CATRRGSQEVYGYTF	TGTGCCACCCGCCGGGGGTCACAGGAGGTCTATGGCTACACCTTC
many	TRBV5-6	TRBJ1-1	.	CASSRYNTEAFF	TGTGCCAGCAGCCGCTACAACACTGAAGCTTTCTTT
.	TRBV27	TRBJ1-5	.	CASSFHNQPQHF	TGTGCCAGCAGTTTCCACAATCAGCCCCAGCATTTT
many	TRBV5-1	TRBJ2-1	.	CASSPRSQGDNEQFF	TGCGCCAGCAGTCCAAGGTCCCAAGGGGACAATGAGCAGTTCTTC
medium-sized	TRBV10-2	TRBJ1-5	.	CASSESPGNSNQPQHF	TGCGCCAGCAGTGAGTCCCCAGGGAACAGCAATCAGCCCCAGCATTTT
few	TRBV27	TRBJ1-6	.	CASRSATGSPLHF	TGTGCCAGCAGATCTGCGACGGGATCACCCCTCCACTTT
.	TRBV5-6	TRBJ1-2	.	CASSLANYGYTF	TGTGCCAGCAGCTTGGCGAACTATGGCTACACCTTC
few	TRBV6-1	TRBJ1-5	.	CASIRGGADQPQHF	TGTGCCAGTATAAGGGGGGGGGCCGATCAGCCCCAGCATTTT
many	TRBV7-2	TRBJ1-1	.	CASSLDWRTEAFF	TGTGCCAGCAGCTTGGACTGGAGGACTGAAGCTTTCTTT
many	TRBV10-3	TRBJ1-1	.	CAILEPPNTEAFF	TGTGCCATCTTAGAGCCTCCGAACACTGAAGCTTTCTTT
many	TRBV3-1	TRBJ2-1	.	CASSQEEQNEQFF	TGTGCCAGCAGCCAAGAAGAACAAAATGAGCAGTTCTTC
many	TRBV5-1	TRBJ2-5	.	CASSLELETQYF	TGCGCCAGCAGCTTGGAGTTGGAGACCCAGTACTTC
.	TRBV28	TRBJ2-3	.	CASPERGVINTDTQYF	TGTGCCTCCCCCGAAAGAGGCGTAATCAACACAGATACGCAGTATTTT
many	TRBV28	TRBJ2-3	.	CASSLTVSTDTQYF	TGTGCCAGCAGTTTGACAGTTAGCACAGATACGCAGTATTTT
many	TRBV6-5	TRBJ2-7	TRBD1	CASRSGQGNYEQYF	TGTGCCAGCAGATCAGGACAGGGGAACTACGAGCAGTACTTC
few	TRBV5-4	TRBJ2-5	TRBD1	CASSEGTGRETQYF	TGTGCCAGCAGCGAAGGGACAGGGCGGGAGACCCAGTACTTC
many	TRBV11-3	TRBJ1-2	TRBD1	CASSLPGQGGYGYTF	TGTGCCAGCAGCCTTCCGGGACAGGGTGGCTATGGCTACACCTTC
few	TRBV7-2	TRBJ2-5	.	CASSFTPGPPMETQYF	TGTGCCAGCAGCTTCACCCCGGGACCCCCGATGGAGACCCAGTACTTC
few	TRBV7-2	TRBJ2-5	TRBD2	CASEKGLAGAGETQYF	TGTGCCAGCGAGAAGGGTCTAGCGGGGGCTGGAGAGACCCAGTACTTC
many	TRBV6-6	TRBJ2-1	TRBD1	CASSYSGQGANEQFF	TGTGCCAGCAGTTACTCGGGGCAGGGGGCGAATGAGCAGTTCTTC
.	TRBV20-1	TRBJ1-2	.	CSAREAGTDGYTF	TGCAGTGCTAGAGAGGCGGGCACTGATGGCTACACCTTC
many	TRBV11-2	TRBJ2-1	TRBD2	CASSLRGTSVNEQFF	TGTGCCAGCAGCTTACGAGGGACTAGTGTCAATGAGCAGTTCTTC
few	TRBV28	TRBJ2-5	TRBD2	CASSLVGGAQETQYF	TGTGCCAGCAGTTTAGTCGGGGGGGCCCAAGAGACCCAGTACTTC
few	TRBV12-3/TRBV12-4	TRBJ2-3	TRBD2	CASSAGTSGRRNTDTQYF	TGTGCCAGCAGTGCCGGGACTAGCGGGAGGCGGAACACAGATACGCAGTATTTT
many	TRBV28	TRBJ2-7	.	CASSLGDYEQYF	TGTGCCAGCAGTTTAGGTGACTACGAGCAGTACTTC
.	TRBV6-6	TRBJ2-3	.	CASSYRGETQYF	TGTGCCAGCAGTTATAGAGGGGAAACGCAGTATTTT
.	TRBV7-9	TRBJ2-3	TRBD2	CASELAGVGDTQYF	TGTGCCAGCGAGTTAGCGGGAGTTGGAGATACGCAGTATTTT
.	TRBV12-3/TRBV12-4	TRBJ1-6	.	CASSLWADNSPLHF	TGTGCCAGCAGTTTATGGGCCGACAATTCACCCCTCCACTTT
.	TRBV7-2	TRBJ2-3	TRBD2	CASSLKIRSARGDFTDTQYF	TGTGCCAGCAGCTTAAAGATTCGATCGGCGCGGGGGGATTTCACAGATACGCAGTATTTT
few	TRBV11-3	TRBJ2-1	.	CASSLDEAEQFF	TGTGCCAGCAGCTTAGATGAGGCAGAGCAGTTCTTC
few	TRBV29-1	TRBJ1-2	.	CSADLQETGGYTF	TGCAGCGCCGACCTACAGGAGACGGGGGGCTACACCTTC
many	TRBV10-3	TRBJ2-7	TRBD1	CAIRTGGGEQYF	TGTGCCATCCGCACAGGGGGCGGCGAGCAGTACTTC
.	TRBV28	TRBJ1-5	TRBD1	CASSLSGTGAYQPQHF	TGTGCCAGCAGTTTATCAGGGACAGGAGCCTATCAGCCCCAGCATTTT
medium-sized	TRBV29-1	TRBJ2-7	.	CSVEMGNEQYF	TGCAGCGTTGAAATGGGAAACGAGCAGTACTTC
few	TRBV12-3/TRBV12-4	TRBJ2-7	.	CASSLNPTEQYF	TGTGCCAGCAGTTTAAACCCTACCGAGCAGTACTTC
.	TRBV12-3/TRBV12-4	TRBJ2-2	.	CASSLGETAGELFF	TGTGCCAGCAGTTTAGGGGAAACAGCCGGGGAGCTGTTTTTT
few	TRBV5-1	TRBJ2-3	.	CASSLGALSTDTQYF	TGCGCCAGCAGCTTGGGGGCGCTAAGCACAGATACGCAGTATTTT
.	TRBV5-1	TRBJ1-4	.	CASSLEGSREGGTNEKLFF	TGCGCCAGCAGCTTGGAAGGGTCCAGGGAGGGAGGAACTAATGAAAAACTGTTTTTT
many	TRBV4-1	TRBJ2-6	.	CASSQDDGANVLTF	TGCGCCAGCAGCCAAGATGACGGGGCCAACGTCCTGACTTTC
few	TRBV7-9	TRBJ2-7	.	CASSLANEQYF	TGTGCCAGCAGCTTAGCAAATGAGCAGTACTTC
few	TRBV19	TRBJ2-1	TRBD1	CASSLGTASNEQFF	TGTGCCAGTAGCCTCGGGACAGCCTCCAATGAGCAGTTCTTC
few	TRBV25-1	TRBJ1-4	.	CASSNRQVATNEKLFF	TGTGCCAGCAGTAATCGACAGGTTGCAACTAATGAAAAACTGTTTTTT
.	TRBV29-1	TRBJ2-5	.	CSVAGPLGKPQETQYF	TGCAGCGTCGCAGGGCCCCTGGGGAAGCCCCAAGAGACCCAGTACTTC
.	TRBV20-1	TRBJ2-1	.	CSAPGLSGNEQFF	TGCAGTGCCCCTGGGCTCTCGGGGAATGAGCAGTTCTTC
few	TRBV19	TRBJ1-5	TRBD1	CASLPGQGTGTQPQHF	TGTGCCAGCCTCCCGGGACAGGGGACAGGGACTCAGCCCCAGCATTTT
few	TRBV6-5	TRBJ1-1	TRBD1	CASSPRPGTGSEAFF	TGTGCCAGCAGTCCCCGTCCCGGGACAGGGTCTGAAGCTTTCTTT
.	TRBV5-4	TRBJ1-3	.	CASSPEWAGGVSGNTIYF	TGTGCCAGCAGCCCCGAGTGGGCAGGTGGCGTCTCTGGAAACACCATATATTTT
.	TRBV6-2/TRBV6-3	TRBJ1-5	.	CASSPQANQPQHF	TGTGCCAGCAGCCCCCAAGCCAATCAGCCCCAGCATTTT
few	TRBV5-1	TRBJ1-5	TRBD1	CASSLQGGGQPQHF	TGCGCCAGCAGTCTGCAAGGGGGCGGACAGCCCCAGCATTTT
many	TRBV5-1	TRBJ2-5	.	CASSLGQETQYF	TGCGCCAGCAGCCTGGGCCAAGAGACCCAGTACTTC
.	TRBV7-7	TRBJ1-3	.	CASSLGPDSGNTIYF	TGTGCTAGCAGCTTAGGACCGGACTCTGGAAACACCATATATTTT
.	TRBV9	TRBJ1-3	.	CASSVAWGQSGNTIYF	TGTGCCAGCAGCGTAGCTTGGGGGCAAAGTGGAAACACCATATATTTT
many	TRBV11-1	TRBJ1-1	.	CASSLRETNTEAFF	TGTGCCAGCAGCTTAAGGGAGACTAACACTGAAGCTTTCTTT
many	TRBV4-2	TRBJ2-7	.	CASSQVSGGASSYEQYF	TGTGCCAGCAGCCAAGTATCAGGAGGGGCTAGCTCCTACGAGCAGTACTTC
many	TRBV6-2/TRBV6-3	TRBJ2-5	TRBD1	CASKAGTYDRVETQYF	TGTGCCAGCAAGGCTGGGACATACGACAGGGTAGAGACCCAGTACTTC
few	TRBV12-3/TRBV12-4	TRBJ2-1	.	CASTRFASSYNEQFF	TGTGCCAGCACACGGTTCGCCAGCTCCTACAATGAGCAGTTCTTC
few	TRBV6-1	TRBJ1-5	.	CASRGRNSNQPQHF	TGTGCCAGCAGGGGACGGAATTCGAATCAGCCCCAGCATTTT
many	TRBV2	TRBJ1-1	TRBD1	CASRSDRANTEAFF	TGTGCCAGCAGATCGGACAGGGCCAACACTGAAGCTTTCTTT
few	TRBV14	TRBJ2-5	.	CASSQRDLQETQYF	TGTGCCAGCAGCCAGAGGGACCTCCAAGAGACCCAGTACTTC